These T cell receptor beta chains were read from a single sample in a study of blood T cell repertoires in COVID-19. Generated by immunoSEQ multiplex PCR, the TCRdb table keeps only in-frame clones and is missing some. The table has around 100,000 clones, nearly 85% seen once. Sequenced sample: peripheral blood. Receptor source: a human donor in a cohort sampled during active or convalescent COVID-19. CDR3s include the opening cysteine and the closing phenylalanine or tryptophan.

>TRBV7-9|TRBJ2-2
CASSFEDRDTGELFF
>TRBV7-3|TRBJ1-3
CASSFQGGAGNTIYF
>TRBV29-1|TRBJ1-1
CSVLIAMNTEAFF
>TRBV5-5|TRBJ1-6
CASSLNPRGPLHF
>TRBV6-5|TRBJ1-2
CASSSSAGGRNYGYTF
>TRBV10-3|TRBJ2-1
CAITGGRGGTYNEQFF
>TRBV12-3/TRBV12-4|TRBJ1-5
CASSPSGGQPQHF
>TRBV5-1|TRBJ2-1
CASSGQTKNGQFF
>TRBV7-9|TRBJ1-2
CASSFLTANYGYTF
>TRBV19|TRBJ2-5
CASSMGVPETQYF
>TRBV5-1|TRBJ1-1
CASSLGQGTGRTEAFF
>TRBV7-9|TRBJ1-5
CASSPQGGSNQPQHF
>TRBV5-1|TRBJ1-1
CASSQRQNTEAFF
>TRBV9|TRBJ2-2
CASSPVGTSGGYTGELFF
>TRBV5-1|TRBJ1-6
CASSLEKTGQGDSPLHF
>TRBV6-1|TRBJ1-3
CASSEAIGAGGNTIYF
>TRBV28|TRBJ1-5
CASSLARIDQPQHF
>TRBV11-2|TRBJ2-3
CASRKGVGDTQYF
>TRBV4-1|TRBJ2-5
CASSQVTSGGDLQETQYF
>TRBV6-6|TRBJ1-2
CASSQTGDYGYTF
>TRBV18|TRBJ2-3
CASSPPASGGGGDTQYF
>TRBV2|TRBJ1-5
CASSVQGGRNQPQHF
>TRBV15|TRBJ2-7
CATSSYSYEQYF
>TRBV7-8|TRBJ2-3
CASSPSTDTQYF
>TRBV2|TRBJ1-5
CASSEQTGGNQPQHF
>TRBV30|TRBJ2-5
CAWSVGGSQETQYF
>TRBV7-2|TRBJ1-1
CASSKSGYYEAFF
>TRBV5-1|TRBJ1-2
CASSPRQNSNYGYTF
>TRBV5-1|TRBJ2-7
CASRSTGTTYEQYF
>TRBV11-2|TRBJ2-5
CASSLGLVVETQYF
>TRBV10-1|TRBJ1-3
CASSESRGIQGNSGNTIYF
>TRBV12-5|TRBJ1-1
CASGLVLQGGTEAFF
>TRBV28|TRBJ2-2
CASSFQGAPTGELFF
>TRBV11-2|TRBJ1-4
CASSLDGRQGVF
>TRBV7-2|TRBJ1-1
CASSLFGTEAFF
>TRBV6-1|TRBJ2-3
CASSEARSQPTDTQYF
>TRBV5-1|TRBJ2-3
CASSLARAGGVTDTQYF
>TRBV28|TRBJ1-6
CASSGQTGALNSPLHF
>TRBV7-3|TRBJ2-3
CASSLNSGAGEDTQYF
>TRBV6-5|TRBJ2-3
CASRPSGGALRQYF
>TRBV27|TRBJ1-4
CASSLNGANEKLFF
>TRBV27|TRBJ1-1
CASSSTGNTEAFF
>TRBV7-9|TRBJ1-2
CASSLRDRGGYGYTF
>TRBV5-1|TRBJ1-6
CASSPNTRPLHF
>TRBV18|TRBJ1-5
CASSQDRYSNQPQHF
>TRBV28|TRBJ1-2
CASSLKAQGGGGYTF
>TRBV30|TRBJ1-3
CAWSVQGANTIYF
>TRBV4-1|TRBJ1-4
CASSQVGQGGEKLFF
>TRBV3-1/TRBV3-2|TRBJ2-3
CASSQSLATDTQYF
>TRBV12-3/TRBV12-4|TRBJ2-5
CASSLQGGETQYF
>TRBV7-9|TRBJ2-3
CASGRGQGFDTQYF
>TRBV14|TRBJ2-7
CASSQTRQNEQYF
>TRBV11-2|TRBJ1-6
CASSLRTGSSYNSPLHF
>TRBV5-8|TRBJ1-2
CASSLGATNYGYTF
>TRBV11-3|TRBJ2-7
CASSSLVGGLGEQYF